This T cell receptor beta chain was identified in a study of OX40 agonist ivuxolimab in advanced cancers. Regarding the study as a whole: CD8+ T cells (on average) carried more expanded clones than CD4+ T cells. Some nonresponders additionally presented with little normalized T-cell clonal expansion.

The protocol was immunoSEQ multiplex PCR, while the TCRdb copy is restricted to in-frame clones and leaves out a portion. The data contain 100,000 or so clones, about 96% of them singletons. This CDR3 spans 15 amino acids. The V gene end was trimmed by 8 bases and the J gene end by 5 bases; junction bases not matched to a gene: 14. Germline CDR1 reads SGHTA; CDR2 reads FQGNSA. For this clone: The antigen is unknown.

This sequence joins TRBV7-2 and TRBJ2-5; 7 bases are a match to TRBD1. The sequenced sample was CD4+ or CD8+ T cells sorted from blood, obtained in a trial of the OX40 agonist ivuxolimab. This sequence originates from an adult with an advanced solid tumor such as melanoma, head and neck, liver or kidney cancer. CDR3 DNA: TGTGCCAGCCGCACCTCCCAAGGGGGCTGGGAGACCCAGTACTTC. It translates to CASRTSQGGWETQYF.